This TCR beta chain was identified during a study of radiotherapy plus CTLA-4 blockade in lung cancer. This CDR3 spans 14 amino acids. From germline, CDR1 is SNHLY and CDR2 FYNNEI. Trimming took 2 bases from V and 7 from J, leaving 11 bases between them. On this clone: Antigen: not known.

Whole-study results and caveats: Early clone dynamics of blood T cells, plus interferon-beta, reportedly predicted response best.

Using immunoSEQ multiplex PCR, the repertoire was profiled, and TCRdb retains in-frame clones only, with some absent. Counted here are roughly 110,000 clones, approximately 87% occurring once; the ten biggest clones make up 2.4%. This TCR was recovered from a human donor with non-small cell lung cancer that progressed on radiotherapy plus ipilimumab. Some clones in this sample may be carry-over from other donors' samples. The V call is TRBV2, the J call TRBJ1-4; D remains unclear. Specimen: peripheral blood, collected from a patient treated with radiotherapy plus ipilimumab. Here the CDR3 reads CASSEITFGEKLFF. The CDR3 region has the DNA TGTGCCAGCAGTGAAATCACGTTTGGTGAAAAACTGTTTTTT.